This TCR beta chain was retrieved from a study of T cell changes during pregnancy in multiple sclerosis. Clones were sequenced by immunoSEQ multiplex PCR, and TCRdb holds only the in-frame ones, with some missing. The repertoire holds roughly 72,000 clones, with around 92% as singletons. The sequence came from a female donor in good health, enrolled as a control in a pregnancy study. This material consisted of peripheral blood, taken in the first trimester of pregnancy.

CDR3 coding DNA: TGTGCCAGCAGCGAGGTCGGCTATGGCTACACCTTC. Amino acids: CASSEVGYGYTF. The chain couples TRBV5-4 to TRBJ1-2, with no clear D. Per the germline V gene, CDR1 is SGHNT and CDR2 is YYREEE (reference sequence). The germline V and J ends were trimmed by 4 bases and 4 bases, with 8 bases remaining between them. The CDR3 extends over 12 amino acids.